This T cell receptor (beta chain) derives from a study of OX40 agonist ivuxolimab in advanced cancers. Study background: The study treated patients with ivuxolimab, an agonistic anti-OX40 (CD134) antibody. Study-wide results and caveats: At 0.1 to 3.0 mg/kg, CD4+ and CD8+ blood T cells expanded clonally by week 6. There were, on average, more expanded clones in CD8+ T cells than in CD4+. Expanded peripheral T cells had an undetermined antigen specificity.

The sample holds a few counts of this clone. Its antigen is not identified. Sequencing used immunoSEQ multiplex PCR; TCRdb keeps in-frame clones, though not all of them. Among approximately 83,000 clones, 65% to 85% were seen once, and the ten largest hold approximately 4.5%. The CDR3 runs to 11 residues. The germline gives CDR1 MNHNS, CDR2 SASEGT. V was trimmed by 3 bases and J by 8 bases, leaving 7 bases between them. This specimen was CD4+ or CD8+ T cells sorted from blood, taken in a trial of the OX40 agonist ivuxolimab. The gene calls are TRBV6-1 and TRBJ1-1; no reliable D call. The receptor was isolated from an adult with an advanced solid tumor such as melanoma, head and neck, liver or kidney cancer. CDR3 amino acids: CASSESREAFF. CDR3 coding DNA: TGTGCCAGCAGTGAGTCCAGGGAAGCTTTCTTT.